This TCR beta chain appears in the sequencing data of a study of T cells in Graves' hyperthyroidism and ophthalmopathy. Stable disease denoted Graves' hyperthyroidism without ophthalmopathy progression within 18 months. Patients aged 18 to 65 had newly diagnosed hyperthyroidism lasting under 2 months. Amplified TCR beta CDR3 regions came from RNA transcripts. RT-PCR in the first round (using the HTBI primer set) targeted the TCR CDR3. Each CDR3 protein gets one entry after TCRdb re-called the multiplex PCR reads with MiXCR. The sample has hundreds of thousands of distinct CDR3 sequences, 30% to 40% seen once; the top ten hold around 32%. This clonotype occurred many times. Its target is unknown. There are 14 residues in the CDR3. Germline assignment: CDR1 SNHLY and CDR2 FYNNEI. V was shortened by 7 bases and J by 7 bases, with 19 bases between the two germline ends. General study results and limits: A model of 13 V-J features distinguished ophthalmopathy from stable hyperthyroidism. Among clonotypes expanded in thyroid above 0.001, most were also found in blood.

J is TRBJ1-2 and V is TRBV2, with a tentative D call TRBD1 (6 bases). Input material: blood. The source is a woman aged 40 to 50 with Graves' hyperthyroidism. CDR3 in amino acids: CASTRTANSGGYTF. DNA of the CDR3: TGTGCCAGCACCAGGACAGCCAACTCGGGTGGCTACACCTTC. Filled out from reference TRBV2 and TRBJ1-2, the complete variable domain reads EPEVTQTPSHQVTQMGQEVILRCVPISNHLYFYWYRQILGQKVEFLVSFYNNEISEKSEIFDDQFSVERPDGSNFTLKIRSTKLEDSAMYFCASTRTANSGGYTFGSGTRLTVV.